Included here is one T cell receptor (beta chain) sequence, with context. This clonotype occurred many times. Its cognate antigen has yet to be identified. Base qualities are missing; no much larger clone stands one base away. V is clipped by 2 bases and J by 6 bases, and the sequence between their germline boundaries is 14 bases long. The CDR3 covers 15 residues, taking in both the cysteine and the phenylalanine. Of all the DNA, just the CDR3 is kept, 45 bases in frame from base 1. Based on the germline V gene, the CDR1 and CDR2 sequences are MDHEN and SYDVKM. This specimen belongs to a study of T cells in Graves' hyperthyroidism and ophthalmopathy (dated 2019 in TCRdb). About the investigation overall: Peripheral blood samples were taken at initial diagnosis, before any treatment was given. After sampling, hyperthyroidism patients received methimazole starting at 30 mg daily, and ophthalmopathy patients received high-dose intravenous methylprednisolone. The 75 to 100 discovery patients were randomly split 7:3 into training and test sets. The paper describes TCR Vbeta CDR3 sequencing of 120 to 150 peripheral blood samples, made up of about 41 ophthalmopathy patients, around 73 hyperthyroidism patients and some 17 progressor patients. To identify TCR V-J signatures that set the groups apart, the researchers used a discovery cohort of 100 patients, made up of around 42 with Graves' ophthalmopathy and 55 to 65 with stable Graves' hyperthyroidism. Thyroid tissue and blood T-cell repertoires from more than 5 Graves' hyperthyroidism patients were also compared in the study. Prospective prediction of ophthalmopathy was tested in an independent validation cohort consisting of fewer than 20 hyperthyroidism patients and more than 15 patients who later progressed to ophthalmopathy. The full study reports these points: Blood samples also contained most of the expanded thyroid clonotypes (frequency above 0.001), which suggests that blood repertoires may reflect thyroid immune responses. During validation, the model predicted progression to ophthalmopathy a median of around 6 months ahead of onset, with around 71% sensitivity and 72.22% specificity. Ophthalmopathy was separated from stable hyperthyroidism by a 13 V-J signature model, with over 85% sensitivity and about 81% specificity obtained in cross-validation and 80%/75% obtained in testing. No statistical method was used to set the sample size in advance, and investigators knew the group allocation.

Amplification of TCR beta CDR3 regions was carried out from RNA transcripts. For the first round of RT-PCR on the TCR CDR3, the HTBI primer set was used together with the Qiagen OneStep RT-PCR kit. Libraries were constructed in a second round of multiplex PCR, after which size selection and purification were performed. Sequencing of the libraries was done on an Illumina HiSeq2000 using paired-end 100 bp reads. The authors' pipeline ran thus. SOAPnuke was used to process the raw data, with reads discarded if the reads contained adapters or uncalled bases, had a mean Phred below 15, or lacked an exact constant-primer or identifier match. COPE v1.2.5 was used to merge high-quality paired reads, and clonotypes were defined as unique nucleotide sequences. MiTCR v1.1 was used to align clonotypes to the IMGT TRBV, TRBD and TRBJ reference segments. Analysis was restricted to V-J combinations with a frequency above 0.0001, which covered 98% to 99.2% of repertoires. A TCS score was defined as the ratio of F50 (clonal expansion) to E x V (chaos), with BLOSUM62-based TCRdist applied between CDR3 peptides within each V-J. Welch's t-statistics and random forest reduced 500 to 550 V-J features to about 13, which were used in a naive Bayes classifier (R e1071). TCRdb itself trimmed the public reads at Q25 with fastp, ran MiXCR and retained productive beta chains. Rows with a matching CDR3 protein are joined into one entry that keeps the most common DNA and genes. These V and J calls are TCRdb output, not the study's own analysis. The sample yields nearly 600,000 distinct CDR3 sequences; 14% were counted once. The biggest ten clones account for roughly 7.1% of the sample.

In the ophthalmopathy patients, disease was moderately to severely active, with a Clinical Activity Score of 3 or more, a NOSPECS grade of 4 or more, and a duration of less than 3 months. Any patient with an uncontrolled infection, another autoimmune disease, pregnancy or lactation was excluded. Diagnoses were based on clinical symptoms, serum thyroxine and TRAb, thyroid ultrasound and orbital computed tomography. PBMCs were isolated from about 9 ml of fresh peripheral blood by Ficoll-Paque density gradient centrifugation. Total RNA was extracted with Trizol reagent, and quality was checked on an Agilent 2100 Bioanalyzer.

Specimen: blood. The sequence was collected from a woman between 18 and 30 years old with Graves' ophthalmopathy. The rearranged chain carries TRBV28 and TRBJ2-1, with the D gene uncertain. CDR3 reads: CASSLISRRGNEQFF. The sequenced DNA is TGTGCCAGCAGTTTAATTTCCCGACGAGGCAATGAGCAGTTCTTC.